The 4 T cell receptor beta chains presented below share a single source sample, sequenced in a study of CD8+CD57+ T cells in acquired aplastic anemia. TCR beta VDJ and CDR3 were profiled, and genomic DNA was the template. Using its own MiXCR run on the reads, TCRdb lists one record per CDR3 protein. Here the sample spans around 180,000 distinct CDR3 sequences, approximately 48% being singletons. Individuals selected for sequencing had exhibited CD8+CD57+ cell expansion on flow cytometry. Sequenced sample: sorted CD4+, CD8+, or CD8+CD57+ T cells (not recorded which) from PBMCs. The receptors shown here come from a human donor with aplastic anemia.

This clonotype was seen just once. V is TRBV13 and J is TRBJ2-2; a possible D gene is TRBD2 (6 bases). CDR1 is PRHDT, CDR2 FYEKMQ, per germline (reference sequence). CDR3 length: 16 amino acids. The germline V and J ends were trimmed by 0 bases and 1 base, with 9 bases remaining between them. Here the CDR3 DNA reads TGTGCCAGCAGCTTAGGTCGCGGGAAGAACACCGGGGAGCTGTTTTTT. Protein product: CASSLGRGKNTGELFF.

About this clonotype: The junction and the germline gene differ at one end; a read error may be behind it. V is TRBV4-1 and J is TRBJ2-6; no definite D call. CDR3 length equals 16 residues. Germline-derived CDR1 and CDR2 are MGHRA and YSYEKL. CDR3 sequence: CASIQDDLSGANVLTF. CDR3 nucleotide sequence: TGCGCCAGCATCCAAGACGATCTAAGTGGGGCCAACGTCCTGACTTTC.

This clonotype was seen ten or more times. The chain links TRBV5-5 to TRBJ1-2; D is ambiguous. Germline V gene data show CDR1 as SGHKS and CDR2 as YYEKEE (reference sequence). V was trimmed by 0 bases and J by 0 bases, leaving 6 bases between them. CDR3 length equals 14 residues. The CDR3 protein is CASSLGQANYGYTF. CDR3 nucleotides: TGTGCCAGCAGCTTGGGTCAAGCTAACTATGGCTACACCTTC.

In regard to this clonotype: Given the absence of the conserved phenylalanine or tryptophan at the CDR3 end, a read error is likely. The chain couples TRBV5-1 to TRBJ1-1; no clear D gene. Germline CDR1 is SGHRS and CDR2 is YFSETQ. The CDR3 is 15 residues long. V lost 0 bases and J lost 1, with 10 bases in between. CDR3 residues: CASSLVVGTNTEAFL. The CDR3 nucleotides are TGCGCCAGCAGCTTGGTAGTCGGAACGAACACTGAAGCTTTCCTT.